These T cell receptor beta chains were read from a single sample in a study of cytotoxic CD8 clonotypes in ibrutinib-treated CLL. Sequencing used immunoSEQ multiplex PCR; TCRdb keeps in-frame clones, though not all of them. Of approximately 90,000 clones listed, approximately 80% are singletons. The sequenced sample was PBMCs, obtained after 24 months of ibrutinib treatment. All receptors come from a human donor with chronic lymphocytic leukemia. The CDR3 runs from the conserved cysteine through the conserved F or W. D genes are given only for firm matches. Some rows mark clone size as missing; the rest say once, few, many or name a class of expanded clone.

cdr3_aa	cdr3_nt	clone_size	v_call	j_call	d_call
CASSLGLAGGPVETQYF	TGCGCCAGCAGCTTGGGACTAGCGGGAGGGCCGGTGGAGACCCAGTACTTC	few	TRBV5-1	TRBJ2-5	TRBD2
CASPERSGQGVCSQPQHF	TGTGCCAGCCCCGAAAGAAGCGGACAGGGCGTTTGTAGTCAGCCCCAGCATTTT	-	TRBV6-4	TRBJ1-5	TRBD1
CASKPPGQEPNYEQYF	TGTGCCAGCAAACCTCCCGGGCAGGAACCAAACTACGAGCAGTACTTC	-	TRBV21-1	TRBJ2-7	-
CSGGTGALTGELFF	TGCAGCGGGGGGACAGGGGCTCTCACCGGGGAGCTGTTTTTT	-	TRBV29-1	TRBJ2-2	TRBD1
CASSYSTTGFNSPLHF	TGTGCCAGCAGTTACTCGACGACAGGGTTTAATTCACCCCTCCACTTT	-	TRBV6-5	TRBJ1-6	TRBD1
CASSVVLAGGPDEQFF	TGTGCCAGCAGCGTAGTTCTCGCGGGAGGTCCCGATGAGCAGTTCTTC	-	TRBV9	TRBJ2-1	TRBD2
CASSSQGSAQPQHF	TGTGCCAGCAGTTCACAGGGCTCAGCTCAGCCCCAGCATTTT	-	TRBV28	TRBJ1-5	-
CASSGGLEAFF	TGCGCCAGCAGCGGGGGTCTCGAAGCTTTCTTT	-	TRBV4-1	TRBJ1-1	-
CASSLGFSETQYF	TGTGCCAGCAGCTTGGGGTTTTCTGAGACCCAGTACTTC	-	TRBV11-2	TRBJ2-5	-
CASKSGQSVDVLTF	TGTGCCAGCAAATCCGGACAGTCTGTCGACGTCCTGACTTTC	-	TRBV6-1	TRBJ2-6	-
CASSRIQGARGYTF	TGTGCCAGCAGTCGGATACAGGGGGCGCGAGGCTACACCTTC	-	TRBV6-6	TRBJ1-2	TRBD1
CASSPGRGDTQYF	TGTGCCAGCAGCCCCGGCCGGGGCGATACGCAGTATTTT	few	TRBV5-4	TRBJ2-3	-
CASSLERGQNQPQHF	TGTGCCAGCAGCTTAGAGCGGGGACAGAATCAGCCCCAGCATTTT	-	TRBV7-2	TRBJ1-5	TRBD1
CASSLAGGDRAYEQYF	TGCGCCAGCAGCTTGGCAGGGGGTGACCGAGCCTACGAGCAGTACTTC	-	TRBV5-1	TRBJ2-7	TRBD1
CSVEGRGLTGILMNTEAFF	TGCAGCGTTGAAGGCAGGGGCCTAACAGGGATTCTAATGAACACTGAAGCTTTCTTT	few	TRBV29-1	TRBJ1-1	-
CASSSGRGAYEQYF	TGTGCCAGCAGCTCAGGGCGGGGAGCCTACGAGCAGTACTTC	-	TRBV7-2	TRBJ2-7	-
CASSFRSGLQETQYF	TGTGCCAGCAGCTTCCGGTCCGGACTTCAAGAGACCCAGTACTTC	-	TRBV7-2	TRBJ2-5	-
CASSPDPGDTEAFF	TGTGCCAGCTCACCTGATCCGGGGGACACTGAAGCTTTCTTT	-	TRBV18	TRBJ1-1	-
CASREVGDTQYF	TGTGCCAGCAGAGAGGTGGGAGATACGCAGTATTTT	-	TRBV6-1	TRBJ2-3	-
CASSRGGGEYNEQFF	TGTGCCAGTAGTCGAGGTGGCGGAGAGTACAATGAGCAGTTCTTC	-	TRBV19	TRBJ2-1	-
CASNEPGQGGEKLFF	TGCGCCAGCAACGAACCGGGACAGGGAGGAGAAAAACTGTTTTTT	-	TRBV10-2	TRBJ1-4	TRBD1
CASRTTGGEKLFF	TGTGCCAGTCGCACGACAGGGGGAGAAAAACTGTTTTTT	-	TRBV5-6	TRBJ1-4	TRBD1
CARSSHPGLAGETQYF	TGTGCCAGAAGCTCCCACCCGGGACTAGCGGGAGAGACCCAGTACTTC	few	TRBV7-5	TRBJ2-5	-
CALGQPSVSNTGELFF	TGTGCCCTGGGACAGCCAAGCGTCTCGAACACCGGGGAGCTGTTTTTT	-	TRBV30	TRBJ2-2	TRBD1
CASSPFGAGEGDTQYF	TGTGCCAGCAGTCCCTTCGGGGCGGGAGAAGGAGATACGCAGTATTTT	-	TRBV27	TRBJ2-3	TRBD2
CASSDQRASYNEQFF	TGTGCCAGCAGTGACCAGCGGGCCTCCTACAATGAGCAGTTCTTC	-	TRBV2	TRBJ2-1	-
CASSQKRGWATDTQYF	TGTGCCAGCAGCCAAAAGCGGGGGTGGGCTACAGATACGCAGTATTTT	once	TRBV2	TRBJ2-3	TRBD2
CASSLGPANEQFF	TGTGCCAGCAGTTTAGGACCAGCAAATGAGCAGTTCTTC	-	TRBV28	TRBJ2-1	-
CASSVGASRSYNEQFF	TGTGCCAGCAGCGTAGGTGCCAGTCGCAGCTACAATGAGCAGTTCTTC	-	TRBV9	TRBJ2-1	-
CASSYSGSDTQYF	TGTGCCAGCAGTTACTCGGGGTCAGATACGCAGTATTTT	-	TRBV6-6	TRBJ2-3	-
CASSLVVGTYEQYF	TGTGCCAGCAGCTTAGTCGTCGGTACCTACGAGCAGTACTTC	-	TRBV11-2	TRBJ2-7	-
CATGAPGNEQFF	TGTGCTACGGGAGCCCCCGGCAATGAGCAGTTCTTC	once	TRBV7-9	TRBJ2-1	-
CASSRQGRTDTQYF	TGCGCCAGCAGTCGACAGGGGAGGACAGATACGCAGTATTTT	-	TRBV23-1	TRBJ2-3	TRBD1
CASSFFTGELFF	TGTGCCAGCAGCTTTTTCACCGGGGAGCTGTTTTTT	-	TRBV5-6	TRBJ2-2	-
CASSLLGIAGGTDTQYF	TGCGCCAGCAGCTTGTTGGGGATAGCGGGAGGCACAGATACGCAGTATTTT	-	TRBV5-1	TRBJ2-3	TRBD2
CASSSRGRVDYGYTF	TGCGCCAGCAGCTCCAGGGGGCGCGTGGACTATGGCTACACCTTC	-	TRBV5-1	TRBJ1-2	TRBD1
CASSLADGNYGYTF	TGTGCCAGCAGCTTGGCTGACGGCAACTATGGCTACACCTTC	few	TRBV5-5	TRBJ1-2	-
CASSLGKWDRGYEQYF	TGTGCCAGCAGCTTAGGGAAGTGGGACAGGGGCTACGAGCAGTACTTC	-	TRBV5-6	TRBJ2-7	TRBD1
CASSLVAGGLETQYF	TGTGCCAGCAGTCTAGTGGCGGGAGGGTTAGAGACCCAGTACTTC	-	TRBV7-2	TRBJ2-5	TRBD2
CASSPPTGPGYGYTF	TGTGCCAGCAGCCCCCCAACAGGGCCCGGCTATGGCTACACCTTC	-	TRBV5-6	TRBJ1-2	-
CASSAASRSYNEQFF	TGTGCCAGTTCCGCCGCTAGCCGCTCCTACAATGAGCAGTTCTTC	-	TRBV5-6	TRBJ2-1	-
CASTLGPLGTNEQFF	TGTGCCAGCACCCTAGGGCCATTGGGTACAAATGAGCAGTTCTTC	-	TRBV7-2	TRBJ2-1	-
CASFQPSGIGEQYF	TGTGCCAGCTTTCAACCCAGCGGGATTGGGGAGCAGTACTTC	-	TRBV28	TRBJ2-7	TRBD2
CASSIGPEDYNEQFF	TGTGCCAGTAGTATAGGACCGGAGGACTACAATGAGCAGTTCTTC	few	TRBV19	TRBJ2-1	-
CASSPGLAYEQFF	TGTGCCAGCAGCCCGGGACTAGCGTATGAGCAGTTCTTC	-	TRBV28	TRBJ2-1	TRBD2